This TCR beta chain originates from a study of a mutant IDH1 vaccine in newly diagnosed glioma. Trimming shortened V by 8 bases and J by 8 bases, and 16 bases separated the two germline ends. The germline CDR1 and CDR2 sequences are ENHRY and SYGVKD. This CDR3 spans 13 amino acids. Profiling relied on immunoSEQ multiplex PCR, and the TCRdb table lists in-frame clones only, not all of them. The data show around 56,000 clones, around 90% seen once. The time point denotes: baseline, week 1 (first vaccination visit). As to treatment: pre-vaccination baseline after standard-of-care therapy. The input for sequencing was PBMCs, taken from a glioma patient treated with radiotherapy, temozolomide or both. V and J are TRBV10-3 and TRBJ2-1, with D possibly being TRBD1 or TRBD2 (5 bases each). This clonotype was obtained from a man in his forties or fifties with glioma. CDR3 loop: CAIRAAGLDEQFF. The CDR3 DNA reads TGTGCCATCCGAGCGGCAGGGCTCGATGAGCAGTTCTTC.